Presented here are 15 T cell receptor beta chains from one specimen sequenced in a study of metastatic and nonmetastatic thyroid tumors. From the PCR reads, TCRdb re-called clones with MiXCR. Seen here are approximately 15,000 clones, approximately 29% observed once, and the top ten hold about 26%. Before thyroid surgery, none of the patients had received any treatment. The sequencing input was tumor tissue. Receptor source: a female donor with papillary thyroid cancer or a benign thyroid nodule (not recorded which). Some clones in this sample may be carry-over from other donors' samples.

This clone was recorded many times. Other DNA sequences from this sample encode an identical CDR3 as well. CDR3 protein: CASSRQGGYTF. CDR3 coding DNA: TGTGCCAGCAGCAGACAGGGTGGCTACACCTTC. The chain carries TRBV7-9 and TRBJ1-2, with 7 bases fitting TRBD1. Trimming took 5 bases from V and 7 from J; bases not matched to a gene: 1. CDR1 SEHNR and CDR2 FQNEAQ come from the germline V gene (reference sequence). The CDR3 runs to 11 residues.

Many counts were recorded for this clone. V gene TRBV29-1 combines with J gene TRBJ2-5; D unresolved. Trimming shortened V by 2 bases and J by 7 bases, and 14 bases separated the two germline ends. CDR1 is SQVTM and CDR2 is ANQGSEA in the germline V gene. CDR3 size: 13 residues. This chain's CDR3 is CSVERDFGGTQYF. The DNA for the CDR3 is TGCAGCGTTGAACGAGACTTCGGCGGGACCCAGTACTTC.

This clone was counted many times. V and J are TRBV4-1 and TRBJ2-2; no definite D call. Germline CDR1 MGHRA, CDR2 YSYEKL. The length of the CDR3 is 13 residues. V lost 4 bases to trimming and J lost 5 bases, with 8 bases between them. The CDR3 DNA reads as TGCGCCAGCAGCCGTGGGTGGACCGGGGAGCTGTTTTTT. It is translated as CASSRGWTGELFF.

This clone was recorded at least ten times. The same CDR3 arises from other DNA sequences in this sample as well. The genes are TRBV28 and TRBJ2-7; D tentatively reads TRBD1 or TRBD2 (6 bases each). This CDR3 region has 14 residues. Germline CDR1 is MDHEN and CDR2 is SYDVKM. V was shortened by 8 bases and J by 7 bases, with 21 bases between the two germline ends. CDR3 DNA sequence: TGTGCCAGCCGATCAATCTCCCGGGGGCGAGAGCAGTACTTC. This sequence encodes CASRSISRGREQYF.

This clone was observed at least ten times. The CDR3, as DNA: TGTGCCAGCAGCCCAGTTAACACCGGGGAGCTGTTTTTT. It yields the protein CASSPVNTGELFF. This chain connects TRBV9 to TRBJ2-2, with no clear D. V dropped 4 bases and J dropped 2 bases, with 6 bases sitting between them. Looked up from germline, CDR1 is SGDLS and CDR2 is YYNGEE. CDR3 length: 13 residues.

This clone was seen at least ten times. The V gene is TRBV29-1, the J gene TRBJ1-4; 12 bases are a match to TRBD1. The CDR3 sequence is 14 residues long. V lost 7 bases, J lost 7 bases, and 7 bases stayed unmatched. The germline V gene encodes CDR1 SQVTM and CDR2 ANQGSEA. CDR3 coding DNA: TGCAGCGCCGGGACAGGGGGCGCGGGTGAAAAACTGTTTTTT. Residues: CSAGTGGAGEKLFF.

DNA for the CDR3: TGTGCCAGCAGCCCGGGACAGCATTATGGCTACACCTTC. Its translation: CASSPGQHYGYTF. The chain employs TRBV11-1 and TRBJ1-2, with 7 bases aligning to TRBD1. This CDR3 has 13 residues. Germline CDR1 is SGHAT and CDR2 is FQDESV (reference sequence). V shed 5 bases, J shed 5 bases, and the junction held 5 bases outside the gene matches.

The chain uses TRBV27 and TRBJ2-5, with D possibly matching TRBD2 (7 bases). Trimming pared 5 bases from V and 5 bases from J, leaving 21 bases between. Per germline, CDR1 MNHEY and CDR2 SMNVEV (reference sequence). This CDR3 is 16 amino acids long. The CDR3 DNA sequence: TGTGCCAGCAGTAAAAATGGGCGGGGGCGGTTGGAGACCCAGTACTTC. Translating it yields CASSKNGRGRLETQYF.

This clone was counted many times. This rearrangement joins TRBV24-1 to TRBJ2-5; 7 nucleotides line up with TRBD1. Germline trimming cut 5 bases from V and 3 bases from J; bases unmatched to any gene: 8. The CDR3 spans 15 residues. CDR1 and CDR2 (germline): KGHDR, SFDVKD. CDR3 nucleotides: TGTGCCACCAGTGCTCCGACAGGGCGGGAAGAGACCCAGTACTTC. This gives the protein CATSAPTGREETQYF.

This clone turned up a few times. A junction boundary mismatches the germline segment, possibly from a read error. V usage is TRBV10-1 and J usage is TRBJ2-5, with D perhaps matching TRBD1 (5 bases). Looked up from germline, CDR1 is WNHNN and CDR2 is SYGVQD (reference sequence). The CDR3 consists of 13 residues. This CDR3 reads CASSDGREETQYF. The CDR3 bases are TGTGCCAGCAGTGATGGCAGGGAAGAGACCCAGTACTTC.

This clone was seen repeatedly, ten times or more. The chain employs TRBV7-2 and TRBJ2-3; 7 positions agree with TRBD2. This CDR3 region has 18 residues. The V and J ends lost 3 bases and 0 bases, in that order; junction bases with no gene match: 12. From germline, CDR1 is SGHTA and CDR2 FQGNSA. CDR3: CASSFKAGPHTSTDTQYF. CDR3 nucleotide sequence: TGTGCCAGCAGCTTCAAAGCGGGGCCACACACTAGCACAGATACGCAGTATTTT.

This clone was seen ten or more times. The rearrangement uses TRBV5-5 and TRBJ2-3; TRBD2 agrees at 8 bases. Germline trimming cut 6 bases from V and 2 bases from J; bases unmatched to any gene: 5. The CDR3 extends over 14 amino acids. Germline V lookup: CDR1 SGHKS, CDR2 YYEKEE (reference sequence). The CDR3 is CASTGSGNTDTQYF. CDR3 coding DNA: TGTGCCAGCACCGGTAGCGGGAACACAGATACGCAGTATTTT.

This clone was observed a handful of times. This may come from a read error, since a much larger clone is one base off. The chain couples TRBV19 to TRBJ2-4, with 8 bases aligning to TRBD2. J gave up 8 bases and V 3 bases, and 6 bases lay outside the gene matches. This CDR3 has 14 residues. CDR1 is LNHDA and CDR2 is SQIVND in the germline V gene (reference sequence). DNA of the CDR3: TGTGCCAGTAGTATGGGGCCGGGAGGGGACATTCAGTACTTC. Its protein product is CASSMGPGGDIQYF. Supplemented by reference TRBV19 and TRBJ2-4, the full variable domain reads DGGITQSPKYLFRKEGQNVTLSCEQNLNHDAMYWYRQDPGQGLRLIYYSQIVNDFQKGDIAEGYSVSREKKESFPLTVTSAQKNPTAFYLCASSMGPGGDIQYFGAGTRLSVL.

The sample holds a few counts of this clone. The CDR3 DNA is TGTGCCAGTAGAGAACAGGGACGACGGGTTCAGCCCCAGCATTTT. Amino acids: CASREQGRRVQPQHF. J is TRBJ1-5 and V is TRBV19; TRBD1 is a possible D gene (6 bases). The V end lost 6 bases, the J end lost 6 bases, and 18 bases lay between the germline ends. The CDR3 runs to 15 residues. Germline assignment: CDR1 LNHDA and CDR2 SQIVND (reference sequence).

Many counts were recorded for this clone. This could be a read error, since a much larger clone is one nucleotide away. V and J are TRBV27 and TRBJ2-1; either TRBD1 or TRBD2 may fit D (5 bases each). CDR1 and CDR2 from the germline V gene are MNHEY and SMNVEV (reference sequence). V lost 4 bases and J 0 bases, leaving 16 bases between the germline ends. The CDR3 contains 17 residues. CDR3 in amino acids: CASSSGAWPSSYNEQFF. CDR3 coding DNA: TGTGCCAGCAGTTCCGGGGCGTGGCCCAGCTCCTACAATGAGCAGTTCTTC.